Reported below is one T cell receptor beta chain. Its antigen is unidentified. This CDR3 spans 15 amino acids. V gave up 2 bases and J gave up 1 base, with 10 bases separating them. CDR1 and CDR2 from the germline V gene are MGHRA and YSYEKL. The sample originates from a study of cytomegalovirus exposure and HLA in healthy donors. Across the study: In an earlier analysis, approximately 120 million unique TCR beta sequences were found from some 170 million T cells.

The PCR made use of 60 Vbeta and 13 Jbeta primers. Authors' analysis steps: Some 10 million of some 80 million unique TCR beta chains were shared, per a later count. TCRdb's copy holds only in-frame clones and misses some; the assay was immunoSEQ multiplex PCR. D and trimming come from the DNA, and the V and J calls and clone size come from that table. The data hold around 150,000 clones, with 82% observed a single time. The study's findings and limits: An Asian-associated ancestry cluster reportedly showed fewer N-insertions than the roughly 670-donor mean in a later analysis. Later on, a genetic analysis was performed. It linked a missense variant in DCLRE1C with V- and J-gene trimming of TCR beta.

J is TRBJ2-3 and V is TRBV4-1; weak D call: TRBD1 (5 bases). Material for sequencing was PBMCs. The source is a man aged 50 or older in good health and CMV-seropositive. CDR3 amino acids: CASSQFTGGTDTQYF. The DNA of the CDR3 is TGCGCCAGCAGCCAATTTACAGGAGGCACAGATACGCAGTATTTT.